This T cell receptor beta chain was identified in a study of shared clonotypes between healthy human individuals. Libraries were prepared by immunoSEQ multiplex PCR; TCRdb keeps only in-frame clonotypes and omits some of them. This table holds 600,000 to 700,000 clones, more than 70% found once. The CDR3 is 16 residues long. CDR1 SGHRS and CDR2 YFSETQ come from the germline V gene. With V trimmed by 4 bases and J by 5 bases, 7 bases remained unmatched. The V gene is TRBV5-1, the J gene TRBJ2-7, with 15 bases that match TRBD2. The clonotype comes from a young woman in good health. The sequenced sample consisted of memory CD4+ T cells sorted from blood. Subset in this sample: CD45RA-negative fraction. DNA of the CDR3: TGCGCCAGCAGCCCCGGGACTAGCGGGGGGACCCACGAGCAGTACTTC. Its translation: CASSPGTSGGTHEQYF.